The next 4 T cell receptor beta chains were all read from a single sample in a study of blood T cells in healthy people across ages. A second roughly 6 to 12 cycle PCR used barcoded and J-beta primers. TCRdb recomputed calls from the 5' RACE reads with MiXCR, one row per CDR3 protein. The repertoire holds 800,000 to 1,000,000 distinct CDR3 sequences, roughly 50% seen once, with 10% to 15% in the top ten. Sequencing input: blood. The receptors come from a man aged 25-40 years in good health.

This clonotype has just a few counts. V is TRBV7-2 and J is TRBJ1-2; a possible D gene is TRBD1 (6 bases). The CDR3 extends over 17 amino acids. Germline assignment: CDR1 SGHTA and CDR2 FQGNSA. The germline V and J ends were trimmed by 4 bases and 5 bases, with 23 bases remaining between them. The CDR3 reads CASSSPDLSQGRYGYTF. CDR3 in DNA: TGTGCCAGCAGCTCGCCGGACCTATCACAGGGCCGGTATGGCTACACCTTC.

This clonotype has only a few counts. This chain links TRBV6-5 with TRBJ1-2; the D gene is possibly TRBD1 (6 bases). V lost 8 bases to trimming and J lost 2 bases, with 15 bases between them. CDR1 is MNHEY, CDR2 SVGAGI, per germline. The CDR3 totals 14 residues. CDR3 in DNA: TGTGCCAGCCGAGCAACCGACAGGAACTATGGCTACACCTTC. Translation: CASRATDRNYGYTF.

The sample holds a few counts of this clonotype. J is TRBJ2-7 and V is TRBV28; D remains unclear. This CDR3 region has 13 residues. Germline CDR1 and CDR2: MDHEN and SYDVKM. Trimming shortened V by 5 bases and J by 3 bases, and 11 bases separated the two germline ends. The CDR3 sequence is CASSDRAFYEQYF. CDR3 in DNA: TGTGCCAGCAGTGATCGGGCCTTCTACGAGCAGTACTTC.

The chain uses TRBV7-9 and TRBJ2-1, with D perhaps being TRBD1 or TRBD2 (5 bases each). Trimming removed 2 bases from V and 7 bases from J, with 15 bases in between. The CDR3 is 15 residues long. Germline CDR1 reads SEHNR; CDR2 reads FQNEAQ (reference sequence). The CDR3 loop is CASSLKGTPLNEQFF. CDR3 DNA sequence: TGTGCCAGCAGCTTAAAGGGGACGCCTCTGAATGAGCAGTTCTTC. Filled out from reference TRBV7-9 and TRBJ2-1, the complete variable domain reads DTGVSQNPRHKITKRGQNVTFRCDPISEHNRLYWYRQTLGQGPEFLTYFQNEAQLEKSRLLSDRFSAERPKGSFSTLEIQRTEQGDSAMYLCASSLKGTPLNEQFFGPGTRLTVL.